This T cell receptor beta chain comes out of a study of Graves' ophthalmopathy and Graves' hyperthyroidism. Turning to the study itself: There was a collection of peripheral blood at initial diagnosis, before any treatment.

Germline CDR1 is MNHEY and CDR2 is SVGEGT. Trimming took 10 bases from V and 1 from J, leaving 13 bases between them. The length of the CDR3 is 13 residues. Scientists amplified the TCR beta CDR3 regions from RNA transcripts. Second-round multiplex PCR followed a first-round RT-PCR using HTBI primers. MiXCR was run by TCRdb on the multiplex PCR reads, yielding one entry per CDR3 protein. The sample includes roughly 160,000 distinct CDR3 sequences, 30% to 45% of them seen just once. The source material was peripheral blood. This chain joins TRBV6-2 or TRBV6-3 and TRBJ1-1, with D unclear. This TCR derives from a woman aged 40 to 55 with Graves' ophthalmopathy. The CDR3 DNA is TGTGCCACCGCGGTTGGGAGGAACACTGAAGCTTTCTTT. Translating gives CATAVGRNTEAFF.